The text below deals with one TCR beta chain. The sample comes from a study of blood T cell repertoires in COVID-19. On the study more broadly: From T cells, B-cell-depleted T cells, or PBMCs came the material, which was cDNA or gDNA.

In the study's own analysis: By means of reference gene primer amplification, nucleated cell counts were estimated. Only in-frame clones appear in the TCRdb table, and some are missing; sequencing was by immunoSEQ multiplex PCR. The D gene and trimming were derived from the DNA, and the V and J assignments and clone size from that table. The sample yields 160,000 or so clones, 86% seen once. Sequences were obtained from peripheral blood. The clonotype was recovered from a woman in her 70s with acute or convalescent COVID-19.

Written as DNA, the CDR3 is TGTGCCAGCAGCGTAGGAGTAGCGGGGGGGCGTGAGCAGTTCTTC. This codes for CASSVGVAGGREQFF. The chain employs TRBV9 and TRBJ2-1; 11 bases line up with TRBD2. With V trimmed by 0 bases and J by 9 bases, 5 bases remained unmatched. The CDR3 is 15 amino acids. From germline, CDR1 is SGDLS and CDR2 YYNGEE.